This T cell receptor beta chain was captured in a study of T cell repertoires in cytomegalovirus infection. Across the study: Recently described HLA-C-restricted plus well-studied HLA-B-restricted CMV epitopes were used. A matching HLA type, together with CMV infection, was signaled by public TCR beta signatures.

From the reads, TCRdb called clonotypes with MiXCR, one entry per CDR3 protein. This table holds some 500,000 distinct CDR3 sequences, about 33% found once. In regard to this clonotype: Antigen unknown.

Study results and caveats: Within the response measured ex vivo, HLA-C-restricted CMV-specific TCR beta clonotypes were dominant. Cumulative public TCR beta family frequency identified carriers of CMV plus the relevant HLA.

Germline trimming cut 5 bases from V and 6 bases from J; bases unmatched to any gene: 7. Germline V gives CDR1 SGHDN, CDR2 FVKESK. The CDR3 length is 13 residues. V gene TRBV14 combines with J gene TRBJ2-7; 7 positions match TRBD2. The sequencing here drew on cultured PBMCs, taken from culture after CMV antigen stimulation. This TCR derives from a human donor in good health (CMV status not recorded). Some clones in this sample may be carry-over from other donors' samples. The CDR3 nucleotides read TGTGCCAGCAGCACCCTTCGCGGGAGCGAGCAGTACGTC. This gives the protein CASSTLRGSEQYV.